This T cell receptor beta chain was retrieved from a study of Graves' ophthalmopathy and Graves' hyperthyroidism. Turning to the study itself: Peripheral blood (taken before any treatment) was collected at initial diagnosis. Study results and caveats: In blood, most expanded thyroid clonotypes above 0.001 frequency were also detected. At about 69% sensitivity and over 72% specificity, the model predicted progression of the ophthalmopathy.

The authors amplified TCR beta CDR3 regions, and they did so from RNA transcripts for repertoire sequencing. First-round RT-PCR relied on HTBI primers, and a second-round multiplex PCR came next. TCRdb processed the multiplex PCR reads anew with MiXCR; each CDR3 protein has one entry. The sample lists approximately 700,000 distinct CDR3 sequences; about 40% were seen once. Trimming left V 1 base short and J 5 bases short, with 18 bases between. The CDR3 totals 16 residues. Per the germline V gene, CDR1 is SGHDN and CDR2 is FVKESK. This clonotype was counted between two and nine times. The antigen is undetermined. Exclusion criteria comprised other autoimmune diseases, uncontrolled infections, pregnancy or lactation in patients.

This clonotype originated in an adult man with Graves' ophthalmopathy. Input material: peripheral blood. The chain carries TRBV14 and TRBJ2-7; no reliable D call. Written as DNA, the CDR3 is TGTGCCAGCAGCCAAGCGGTCAGTCACTTAGGCCACGAGCAGTACTTC. It encodes CASSQAVSHLGHEQYF.